The clone carrying this T cell receptor beta chain was detected only a few times. The CDR3 sequence is 13 residues long. Deletions cut 4 bases from V and 2 bases from J, with 8 bases between. Per the germline V gene, CDR1 is SGHDN and CDR2 is FVKESK. The sample belongs to a study of blood T cell repertoires in COVID-19. Study-wide background: Sites across the United States, Italy and Spain contributed samples from acute and convalescent COVID-19. PBMCs, B-cell-depleted T cells, or T cells provided the cDNA or gDNA that made up the material.

Authors' data handling: By means of reference gene primer amplification, nucleated cell counts were estimated. Some clones are missing from TCRdb's copy, which holds only in-frame ones; the method was immunoSEQ multiplex PCR. That table supplies the V and J calls and clone size; D and trimming were determined from the DNA. Counted here are about 59,000 clones, about 73% occurring once; the ten biggest clones make up about 15%. Sequencing input: peripheral blood. The rearrangement joins TRBV14 to TRBJ1-2; D unresolved. This clonotype was sampled from a woman in her 70s with acute or convalescent COVID-19. CDR3 sequence (DNA): TGTGCCAGCAGCCCTGGGCTAAACTATGGCTACACCTTC. The encoded protein is CASSPGLNYGYTF.